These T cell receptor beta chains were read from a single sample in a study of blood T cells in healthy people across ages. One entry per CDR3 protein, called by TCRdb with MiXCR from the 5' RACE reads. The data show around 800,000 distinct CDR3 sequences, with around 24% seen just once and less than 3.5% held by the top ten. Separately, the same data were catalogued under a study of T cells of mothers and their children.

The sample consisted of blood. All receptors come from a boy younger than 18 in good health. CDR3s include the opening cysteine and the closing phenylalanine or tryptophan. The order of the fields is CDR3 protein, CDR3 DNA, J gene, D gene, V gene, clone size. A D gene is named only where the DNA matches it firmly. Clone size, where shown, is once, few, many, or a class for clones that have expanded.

CASSGGQRVTEAFF TGTGCCAGCAGCGGGGGACAGAGAGTCACTGAAGCTTTCTTT TRBJ1-1 TRBD1 TRBV13 few
CASSQINSGGTDTQYF TGTGCCAGCAGCCAAATCAATAGCGGAGGCACAGATACGCAGTATTTT TRBJ2-3 . TRBV7-2 .
CSVSTGLGETQYF TGCAGCGTATCGACAGGGTTAGGAGAGACCCAGTACTTC TRBJ2-5 TRBD1 TRBV29-1 few
CASNGGHGEQYF TGTGCCAGCAATGGGGGGCATGGCGAGCAGTACTTC TRBJ2-7 . TRBV28 few
CASRGETGGSPLHF TGTGCCAGCAGGGGAGAGACAGGGGGTTCACCCCTCCACTTT TRBJ1-6 TRBD1 TRBV25-1 .
CASSAPTEKLYF TGCGCCAGCAGCGCCCCGACAGAAAAACTGTATTTT TRBJ1-4 . TRBV4-1 .
CASSLGGTVIGEKLFF TGCGCCAGCAGCTTGGGCGGGACAGTCATCGGTGAAAAACTGTTTTTT TRBJ1-4 TRBD1 TRBV5-1 .
CSARGVKAGRSYEQYF TGCAGTGCTAGGGGGGTTAAAGCGGGACGTTCCTACGAGCAGTACTTC TRBJ2-7 TRBD2 TRBV20-1 .
CANSSLTDYEQYF TGTGCCAACAGTTCCCTGACAGACTACGAGCAGTACTTC TRBJ2-7 . TRBV12-3/TRBV12-4 .
CSAMTGSPYEQYF TGCAGCGCAATGACAGGTTCTCCCTACGAGCAGTACTTC TRBJ2-7 . TRBV29-1 .
CASSYRGLEETQYF TGCGCCAGCAGCTACAGAGGCCTGGAAGAGACCCAGTACTTC TRBJ2-5 . TRBV5-1 .
CASSEDSLNEQFF TGTGCCAGCAGCGAAGACAGTCTCAATGAGCAGTTCTTC TRBJ2-1 . TRBV7-3 few
CASCPPPGITGELFF TGTGCCAGTTGCCCCCCACCGGGGATCACCGGGGAGCTGTTTTTT TRBJ2-2 . TRBV12-3/TRBV12-4 few
CASSWLAGTTGELFF TGTGCCAGCAGCTGGCTAGCGGGGACCACCGGGGAGCTGTTTTTT TRBJ2-2 TRBD2 TRBV7-9 few
CASSTTTYNGQFF TGTGCCAGCAGCACGACTACCTACAATGGGCAGTTCTTC TRBJ2-1 . TRBV27 few
CSARGGDHQETQYF TGCAGTGCTAGAGGTGGGGACCACCAAGAGACCCAGTACTTC TRBJ2-5 . TRBV20-1 .
CAIRGQGAGNTIYF TGTGCCATCAGGGGACAGGGGGCTGGAAACACCATATATTTT TRBJ1-3 TRBD1 TRBV10-3 .
CSVVKGGGDTQYF TGCAGCGTTGTGAAAGGGGGAGGAGATACGCAGTATTTT TRBJ2-3 . TRBV29-1 .
CSAKSGQGWETQYF TGCAGCGCCAAGTCCGGACAGGGCTGGGAGACCCAGTACTTC TRBJ2-5 TRBD1 TRBV29-1 .
CASRPQTGRETQCF TGTGCCAGCAGGCCTCAAACAGGGAGGGAGACCCAGTGCTTC TRBJ2-1 . TRBV2 .
CASSATGGDSNAQYF TGTGCCAGCAGCGCGACGGGGGGGGATTCTAACGCGCAGTACTTC TRBJ2-7 TRBD2 TRBV9 .
CASSSPGQGRGETQYF TGTGCCAGCAGCTCCCCGGGACAGGGGAGGGGAGAGACCCAGTACTTC TRBJ2-5 TRBD1 TRBV5-5 few
CASSYSPGQGHQETQYF TGTGCCAGCAGTTACTCGCCGGGACAGGGACACCAAGAGACCCAGTACTTC TRBJ2-5 TRBD1 TRBV12-3/TRBV12-4 .
CSAVGGGSPVDTQYF . TRBJ2-3 . TRBV20-1 .
CASSLSAGQTPYEQYF TGTGCCAGCAGTTTATCGGCGGGGCAAACCCCTTACGAGCAGTACTTC TRBJ2-7 . TRBV27 few
CASSLGRRDTDTQYF TGCGCCAGCAGCTTGGGACGGAGGGACACAGATACGCAGTATTTT TRBJ2-3 . TRBV5-1 few
CASSLYLAGDPSSYNEQFF TGTGCCAGCAGCTTATACCTAGCGGGGGATCCCTCCTCCTACAATGAGCAGTTCTTC TRBJ2-1 TRBD2 TRBV13 few
CSATLQGPLSNQPQHF TGCAGTGCCACCCTACAGGGACCCTTAAGCAATCAGCCCCAGCATTTT TRBJ1-5 . TRBV20-1 .
CASRGGGNSYEQYF TGCGCCAGCAGAGGGGGGGGCAACTCCTACGAGCAGTACTTC TRBJ2-7 . TRBV5-1 .
CASSERESITGELFF TGTGCCAGCAGTGAGAGGGAAAGTATCACCGGGGAGCTGTTTTTT TRBJ2-2 . TRBV2 few
CASSLGPDSRLFF TGCGCCAGCAGCTTGGGCCCCGACAGTCGGCTGTTTTTT TRBJ1-4 . TRBV5-1 .
CASSGEGIPETQYF TGTGCCAGCAGTGGGGAGGGGATACCAGAGACCCAGTACTTC TRBJ2-5 TRBD2 TRBV12-3/TRBV12-4 .
CASTPVPENYGYTF TGTGCCAGTACCCCCGTGCCAGAGAACTATGGCTACACCTTC TRBJ1-2 . TRBV19 .
CASSLVGGGAYEQFF TGCGCCAGCAGCTTGGTTGGCGGGGGGGCCTATGAGCAGTTCTTC TRBJ2-1 TRBD2 TRBV5-1 .
CASSLSGRAVNEQFF TGTGCCAGCAGCTTAAGCGGGAGGGCCGTCAATGAGCAGTTCTTC TRBJ2-1 TRBD2 TRBV7-9 .
CASSLLSSGGPLKETQYF TGTGCCAGCAGCTTGTTGTCTAGCGGGGGGCCGTTGAAAGAGACCCAGTACTTC TRBJ2-5 TRBD2 TRBV7-9 few
CASSSQTDTEAFF TGTGCCAGCAGCTCCCAGACTGATACTGAAGCTTTCTTT TRBJ1-1 . TRBV7-7 .
CASTRTSGTYEQYF TGTGCCAGCACCCGGACTAGCGGGACCTACGAGCAGTACTTC TRBJ2-7 TRBD2 TRBV6-1 few